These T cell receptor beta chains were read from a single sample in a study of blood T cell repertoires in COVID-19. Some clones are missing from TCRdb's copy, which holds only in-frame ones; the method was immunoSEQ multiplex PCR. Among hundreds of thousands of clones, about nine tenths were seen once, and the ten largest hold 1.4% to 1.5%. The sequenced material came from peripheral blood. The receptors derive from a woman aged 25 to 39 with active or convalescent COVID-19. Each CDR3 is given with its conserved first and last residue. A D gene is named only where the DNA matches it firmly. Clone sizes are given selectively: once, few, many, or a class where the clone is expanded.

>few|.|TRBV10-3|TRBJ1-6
TGTGCCATCAGTGTCACATCCATTTCACCCCTCCACTTT
CAISVTSISPLHF
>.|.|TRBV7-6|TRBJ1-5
TGTGCCAGCAGCTTGGGCAGAAATCAGCCCCAGCATTTT
CASSLGRNQPQHF
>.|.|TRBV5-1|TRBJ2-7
TGCGCCAGCAGCTTGGATCCCAGTAACACCTACGAGCAGTACTTC
CASSLDPSNTYEQYF
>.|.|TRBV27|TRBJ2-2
TGTGCCAGCAGGGAAAGGGGACTCACCGGGGAGCTGTTTTTT
CASRERGLTGELFF
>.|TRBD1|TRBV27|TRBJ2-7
TGTGCCAGCAGTTTATCGGACAGGGCTATTACTAGCGAGCAGTACTTC
CASSLSDRAITSEQYF
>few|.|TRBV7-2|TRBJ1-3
TGTGCCAGCACCCAGTTTGGCTCTGGAAACACCATATATTTT
CASTQFGSGNTIYF
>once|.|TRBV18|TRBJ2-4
TGTGCCAGCTCACCACCCAGTACGGGGAACATTCAGTACTTC
CASSPPSTGNIQYF
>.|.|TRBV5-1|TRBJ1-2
TGCGCCAGCAGCTTGGCAGGGCCTAGGGATGGCTACACCTTC
CASSLAGPRDGYTF
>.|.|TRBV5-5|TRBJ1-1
TGTGCCAGCAGCCCCGGTTGGAGCACTGAAGCTTTCTTT
CASSPGWSTEAFF
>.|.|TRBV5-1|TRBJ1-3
TGCGCCAGCAGCCCCGGACAGTTCACCTCTGGAAACACCATATATTTT
CASSPGQFTSGNTIYF
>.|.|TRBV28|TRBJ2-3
TGTGCCAGCAGGGGGGGATCCACAGATACGCAGTATTTT
CASRGGSTDTQYF
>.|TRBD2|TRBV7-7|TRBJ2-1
TGTGCCAGCAGCTCTACGGCGGGAGGACTTAATGAGCAGTTCTTC
CASSSTAGGLNEQFF
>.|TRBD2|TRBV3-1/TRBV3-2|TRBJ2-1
TGTGCCAGCAGCTGGGCGGGAGTTAACTATGAGCAGTTCTTC
CASSWAGVNYEQFF
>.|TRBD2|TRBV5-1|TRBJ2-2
TGCGCCAGCAGCTTCCAGCGGGAGGGGAACACCGGGGAGCTGTTTTTT
CASSFQREGNTGELFF
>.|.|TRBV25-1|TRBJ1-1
TGTGCCAGCGCTCCGGGACAAAGCATTGAAGCTTTCTTT
CASAPGQSIEAFF
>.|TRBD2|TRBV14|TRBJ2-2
TGTGCCAGCAGACAAGCCGGGACTAAAAACACCGGGGAGCTGTTTTTT
CASRQAGTKNTGELFF
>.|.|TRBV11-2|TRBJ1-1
TGTGCCAGCAGCCCGGGGGTAATGAACACTGAAGCTTTCTTT
CASSPGVMNTEAFF
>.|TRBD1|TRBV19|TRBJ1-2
TGTGCCAGTAGCCAGGACAGGAGGGGCGGCTACACCTTC
CASSQDRRGGYTF
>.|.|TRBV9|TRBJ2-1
TGTGCCAGCAGCGTAGATGTAGTCTCCTACAATGAGCAGTTCTTC
CASSVDVVSYNEQFF
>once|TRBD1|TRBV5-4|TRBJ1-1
TGTGCCAGCAGCCCTGACAGGGTCTTACCTGAAGCTTTCTTT
CASSPDRVLPEAFF
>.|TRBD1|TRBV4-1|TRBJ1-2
TGCGCCAGCAGCCAAGCCTTTTACCGGGACAGTCTCTATGGCTACACCTTC
CASSQAFYRDSLYGYTF
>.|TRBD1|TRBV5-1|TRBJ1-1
TGCGCCAGCAGCTTGGAAACAGGGGCGAACACTGAAGCTTTCTTT
CASSLETGANTEAFF
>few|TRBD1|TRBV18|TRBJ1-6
TGTGCCAGCTCACCATCCCTGGACAGGCCCTATTCACCCCTCCACTTT
CASSPSLDRPYSPLHF
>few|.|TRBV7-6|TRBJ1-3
TGTGCCAGCAGCTTAGGACAGGCGATGTCTGGAAACACCATATATTTT
CASSLGQAMSGNTIYF
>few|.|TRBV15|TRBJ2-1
TGTGCCACCAGCAGAGGTGCGGATATCTACAATGAGCAGTTCTTC
CATSRGADIYNEQFF
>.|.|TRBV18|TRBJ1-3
TGTGCCAGCTCCCGGGTCGGTGGAAACACCATATATTTT
CASSRVGGNTIYF
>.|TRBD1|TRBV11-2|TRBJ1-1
TGTGCCAGCAGCTCAGGGACGGGACAGGGTAAAGAAGCTTTCTTT
CASSSGTGQGKEAFF
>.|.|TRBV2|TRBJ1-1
TGTGCCAGCAGTGCGGAGCCGAACACTGAAGCTTTCTTT
CASSAEPNTEAFF
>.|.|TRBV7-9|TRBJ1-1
TGTGCCAGCAGCTTAGCCTTATCTAGGGGCAGGAACACTGAAGCTTTCTTT
CASSLALSRGRNTEAFF
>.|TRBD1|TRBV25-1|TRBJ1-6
TGTGCCAGCAGTGCTCCGGGACAGTATAATTCACCCCTCCACTTT
CASSAPGQYNSPLHF
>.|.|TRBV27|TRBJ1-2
TGTGCCAGCAGGAGTAGTTCGAACTATGGCTACACCTTC
CASRSSSNYGYTF
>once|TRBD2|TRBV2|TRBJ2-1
TGTGCCAGCAGCGTAGCGGGGGCCCGGATGCATGAGCAGTTCTTC
CASSVAGARMHEQFF
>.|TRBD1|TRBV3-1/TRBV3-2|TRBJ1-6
TGTGCCAGCAGCCAAGAGGGACAGGCCCGGCCCCTCCACTTT
CASSQEGQARPLHF
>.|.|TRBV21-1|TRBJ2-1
TGTGCCAGCAGCAAAGAGGTAGCGGGGGGGTATTATGATGAGCAGTTCTTC
CASSKEVAGGYYDEQFF
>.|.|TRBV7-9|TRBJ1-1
TGTGCCAGCAGCTTACAGGGTAACACTGAAGCTTTCTTT
CASSLQGNTEAFF
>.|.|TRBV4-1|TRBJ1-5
TGCGCCAGCAGCCCCCCCGGCGGGCAGCCCCAGCATTTT
CASSPPGGQPQHF
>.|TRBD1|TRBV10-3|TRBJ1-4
TGTGCCTCAACGACAGGGGCCGAGGAAAAACTGTTTTTT
CASTTGAEEKLFF
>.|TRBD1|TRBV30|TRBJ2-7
TGTGCCTCCGACCGGGACAGGGGAACCTACGAGCAGTACTTC
CASDRDRGTYEQYF
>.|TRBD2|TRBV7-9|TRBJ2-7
TGTGCCAGCAGCTCCGGACTAGCGGGCCCCGCCTACGAGCAGTACTTC
CASSSGLAGPAYEQYF
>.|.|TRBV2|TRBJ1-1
TGTGCCAGCTTCGGGGGAGACTGGGCAGAAGCTTTCTTT
CASFGGDWAEAFF
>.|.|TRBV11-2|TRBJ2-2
TGTGCCAGCAGCTTCCTCGGGGAGCTGTTTTTT
CASSFLGELFF
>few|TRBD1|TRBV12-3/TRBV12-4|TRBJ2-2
TGTGCCACGTTACAGGGGCAAACCGGGGAGCTGTTTTTT
CATLQGQTGELFF
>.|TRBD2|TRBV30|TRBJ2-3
TGTGCCTGGAGTACCGGGACTAGCGTTTCAGATACGCAGTATTTT
CAWSTGTSVSDTQYF
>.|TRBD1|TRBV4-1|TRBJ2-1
TGCGCCAGCAGCCGAGGACAGGGGTGGAATGAGCAGTTCTTC
CASSRGQGWNEQFF
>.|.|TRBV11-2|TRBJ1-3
TGTGCCAGCAGCTTAAGCACCATCTCTGGAAACACCATATATTTT
CASSLSTISGNTIYF
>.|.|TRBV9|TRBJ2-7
TGTGCCAGCAGCGTAGACAGCCAGTACTACGAGCAGTACTTC
CASSVDSQYYEQYF
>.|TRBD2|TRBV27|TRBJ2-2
TGTGCCAGCAGTTTAGTTCGTTTTGGCGGGAGGGAGAACACCGGGGAGCTGTTTTTT
CASSLVRFGGRENTGELFF
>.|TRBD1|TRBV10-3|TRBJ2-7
TGTGCCATCAGGACAGGGGTGGGCGACGAGCAGTACTTC
CAIRTGVGDEQYF
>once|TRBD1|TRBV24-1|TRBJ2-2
TGTGCCACCAGTGATCATCAGGGGGTGGACGGGGAGCTGTTTTTT
CATSDHQGVDGELFF
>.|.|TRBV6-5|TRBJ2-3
TGTGCCAGCAGTTCCCCCGGCGGCAGCACAGATACGCAGTATTTT
CASSSPGGSTDTQYF
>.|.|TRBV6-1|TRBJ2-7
TGTGCCAGCAGTGAAGATAACTGGGAGGAGGAGCAGTACTTC
CASSEDNWEEEQYF
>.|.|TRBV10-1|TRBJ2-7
TGCGCCAGCAGTGAGGGCAGTTCCTACGAGCAGTACTTC
CASSEGSSYEQYF
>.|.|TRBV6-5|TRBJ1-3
TGTGCCAGCAGAGCGGGGGATCCCGGAAACACCATATATTTT
CASRAGDPGNTIYF
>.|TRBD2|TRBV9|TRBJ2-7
TGTGCCAGCAGCCCCCCGGCTAGCGGGAGTCACGAGCAGTACTTC
CASSPPASGSHEQYF
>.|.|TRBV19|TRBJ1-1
TGTGCCAGTCTCTTCGGGAGGAACACTGAAGCTTTCTTT
CASLFGRNTEAFF
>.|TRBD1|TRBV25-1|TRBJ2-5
TGTGCCAGCAGTGCCCCAGGGGGCCCGGAGACCCAGTACTTC
CASSAPGGPETQYF
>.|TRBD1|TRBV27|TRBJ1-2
TGTGCGTCACGGCCAACAGGGGGCGCGAACTATGGCTACACCTTC
CASRPTGGANYGYTF